This T cell receptor (beta chain) was recovered during a study of T cells after yellow fever vaccination. The wider study: Preparing low-cell-number fractions relied on SMART-Seq v4 Ultra Low Input. The study's findings and limits: Bulk-population clonotypes that are abundant could appear as contaminants in FACS-sorted repertoires.

TCRdb itself ran the 5' RACE reads through MiXCR, one entry per CDR3 protein. The data hold approximately 300,000 distinct CDR3 sequences, with about 6.6% observed a single time. In this sample, this clonotype turned up a few times. Its cognate antigen is unknown. The sequence was obtained from a man between 18 and 35 years old who received the YFV17D yellow fever vaccine. This sample comprised PBMCs, obtained more than 35 days after the first yellow fever vaccination.

CDR3 DNA: TGTGCCAGCAGCTCCGGGAGAAAGCGTGAAAAACTGTTTTTT. Protein: CASSSGRKREKLFF. This rearrangement joins TRBV7-9 to TRBJ1-4; D remains unclear. CDR3 size: 14 residues. Trimming left V 4 bases short and J 7 bases short, with 13 bases between. The V gene's germline CDR1 is SEHNR and CDR2 FQNEAQ (reference sequence).